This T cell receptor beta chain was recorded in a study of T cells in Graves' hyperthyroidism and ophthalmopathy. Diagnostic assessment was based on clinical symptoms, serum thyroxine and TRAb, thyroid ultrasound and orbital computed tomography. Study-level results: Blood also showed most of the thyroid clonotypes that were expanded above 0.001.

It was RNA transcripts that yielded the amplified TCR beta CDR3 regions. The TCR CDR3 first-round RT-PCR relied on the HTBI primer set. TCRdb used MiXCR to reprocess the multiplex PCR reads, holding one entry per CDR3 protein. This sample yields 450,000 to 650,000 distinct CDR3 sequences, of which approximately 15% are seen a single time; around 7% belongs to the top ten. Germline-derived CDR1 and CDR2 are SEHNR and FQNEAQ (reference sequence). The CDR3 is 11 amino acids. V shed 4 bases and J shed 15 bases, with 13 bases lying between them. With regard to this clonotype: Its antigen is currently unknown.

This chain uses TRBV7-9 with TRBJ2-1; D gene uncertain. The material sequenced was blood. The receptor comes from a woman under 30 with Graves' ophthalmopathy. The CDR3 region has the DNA TGTGCCAGCAGCTCCCGGCTAGGTCCGTTCTTC. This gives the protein CASSSRLGPFF.